This TCR beta chain was captured in a study of blood T cells in healthy people across ages. Turning to the study itself: Through template switching, about one barcoded beta molecule was captured per two T cells, as measured in model experiments.

A second PCR, run for about 7 to 11 cycles, used a sample-barcoded 5' primer plus a J-beta primer mix. TCRdb redid the calling of the 5' RACE reads with MiXCR, one entry per CDR3 protein. The data contain 2 million or so distinct CDR3 sequences, about 50% of them singletons. On this clonotype itself: What it recognizes is unknown.

Study-level results: As naive T cell percentage varied, TCR beta diversity correlated strongly with it.

This CDR3 spans 13 amino acids. Trimming pared 7 bases from V and 8 bases from J, leaving 17 bases between. Germline-derived CDR1 and CDR2 are MNHEY and SVGEGT. The sequence derives from a middle-aged woman in good health. Sequenced sample: blood. This sequence joins TRBV6-2 or TRBV6-3 and TRBJ1-1, with a tentative D call TRBD1 (5 bases). In DNA, the CDR3 is TGTGCCAGCACCCTGGGACTCCGCCTGGAAGCTTTCTTT. Encoded protein: CASTLGLRLEAFF.